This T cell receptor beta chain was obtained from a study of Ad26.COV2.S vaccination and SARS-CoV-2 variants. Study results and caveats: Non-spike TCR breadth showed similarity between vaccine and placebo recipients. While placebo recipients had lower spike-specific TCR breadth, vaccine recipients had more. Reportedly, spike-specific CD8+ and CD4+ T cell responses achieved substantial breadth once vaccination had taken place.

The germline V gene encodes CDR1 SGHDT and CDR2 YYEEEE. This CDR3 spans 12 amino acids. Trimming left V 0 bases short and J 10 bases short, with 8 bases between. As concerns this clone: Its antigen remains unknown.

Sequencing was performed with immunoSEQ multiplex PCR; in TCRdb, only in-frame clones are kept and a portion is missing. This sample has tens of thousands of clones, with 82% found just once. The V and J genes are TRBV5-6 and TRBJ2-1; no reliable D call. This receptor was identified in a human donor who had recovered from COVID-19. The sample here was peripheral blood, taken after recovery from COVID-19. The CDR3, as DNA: TGTGCCAGCAGCTTGGGGTACCCCGAGCAGTTCTTC. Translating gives CASSLGYPEQFF.